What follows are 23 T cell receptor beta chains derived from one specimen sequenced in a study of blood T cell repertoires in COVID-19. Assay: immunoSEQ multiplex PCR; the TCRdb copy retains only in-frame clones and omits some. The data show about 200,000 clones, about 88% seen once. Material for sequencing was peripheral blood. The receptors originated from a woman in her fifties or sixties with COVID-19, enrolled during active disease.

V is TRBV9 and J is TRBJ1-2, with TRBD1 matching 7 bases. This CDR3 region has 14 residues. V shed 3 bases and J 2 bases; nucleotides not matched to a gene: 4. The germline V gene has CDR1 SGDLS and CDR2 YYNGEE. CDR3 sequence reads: CASSGRQGNYGYTF. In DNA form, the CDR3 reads TGTGCCAGCAGCGGAAGACAGGGCAACTATGGCTACACCTTC.

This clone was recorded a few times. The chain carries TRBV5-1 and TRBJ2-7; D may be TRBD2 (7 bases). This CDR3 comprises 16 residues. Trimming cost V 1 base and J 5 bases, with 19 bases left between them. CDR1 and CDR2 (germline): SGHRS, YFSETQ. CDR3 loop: CASSLRGGDSDNEQYF. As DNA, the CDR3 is TGCGCCAGCAGCTTGAGGGGGGGCGACAGCGACAACGAGCAGTACTTC.

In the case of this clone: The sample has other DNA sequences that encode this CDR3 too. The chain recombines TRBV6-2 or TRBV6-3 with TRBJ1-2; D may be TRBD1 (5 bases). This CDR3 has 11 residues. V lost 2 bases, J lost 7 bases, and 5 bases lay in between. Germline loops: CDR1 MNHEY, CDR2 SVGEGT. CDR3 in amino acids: CASSYRGGYTF. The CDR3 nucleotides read TGTGCCAGCAGTTACAGGGGTGGCTACACCTTC.

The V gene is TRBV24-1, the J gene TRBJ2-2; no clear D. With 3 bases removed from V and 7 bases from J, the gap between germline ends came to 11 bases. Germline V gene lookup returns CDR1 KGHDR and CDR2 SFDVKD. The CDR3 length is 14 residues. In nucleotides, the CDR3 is TGTGCCACCAGTGATCCAGGTCTGGGCGGGGAGCTGTTTTTT. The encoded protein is CATSDPGLGGELFF.

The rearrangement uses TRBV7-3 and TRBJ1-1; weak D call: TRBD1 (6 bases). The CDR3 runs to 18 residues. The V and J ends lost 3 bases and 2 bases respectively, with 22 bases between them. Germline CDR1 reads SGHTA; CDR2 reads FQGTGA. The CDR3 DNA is TGTGCCAGCAGCTTGTTAGGGGGAGCCGCGGGGGCAAACACTGAAGCTTTCTTT. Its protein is CASSLLGGAAGANTEAFF.

The CDR3 nucleotides read TGCGCCAGCAGCTCTGAGGTATCGGGTAGTGACACTGAAGCTTTCTTT. Translating gives CASSSEVSGSDTEAFF. This chain joins TRBV5-1 and TRBJ1-1; no reliable D call. From germline, CDR1 is SGHRS and CDR2 YFSETQ. V gave up 3 bases and J gave up 3 bases, with 18 bases separating them. The CDR3 is 16 amino acids.

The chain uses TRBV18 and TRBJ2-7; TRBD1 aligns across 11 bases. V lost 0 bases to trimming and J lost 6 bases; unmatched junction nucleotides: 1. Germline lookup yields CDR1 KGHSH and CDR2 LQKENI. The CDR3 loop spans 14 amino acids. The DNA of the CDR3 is TGTGCCAGCTCACCACCTGGGACAGGGGGCGAGCAGTACTTC. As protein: CASSPPGTGGEQYF.

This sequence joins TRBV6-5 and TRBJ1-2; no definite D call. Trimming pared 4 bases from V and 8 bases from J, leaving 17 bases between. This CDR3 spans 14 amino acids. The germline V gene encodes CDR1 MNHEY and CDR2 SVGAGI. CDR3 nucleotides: TGTGCCAGCAGTTTCGGAGGGCCCCGAGAGGGCTACACCTTC. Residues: CASSFGGPREGYTF.

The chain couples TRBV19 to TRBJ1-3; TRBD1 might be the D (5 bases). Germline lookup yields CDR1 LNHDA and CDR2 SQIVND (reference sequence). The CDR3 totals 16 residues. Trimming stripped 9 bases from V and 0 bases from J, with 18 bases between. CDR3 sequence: CASLPQEFYSGNTIYF. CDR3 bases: TGTGCCAGCCTACCACAGGAATTTTACTCTGGAAACACCATATATTTT.

For the CDR3, the DNA is TGTGCCAGCAGCTTCGGACAGGGGTACGGTTCACCCCTCCACTTT. Translated, it gives CASSFGQGYGSPLHF. The J gene is TRBJ1-6, the V gene TRBV5-6; TRBD1 agrees at 9 bases. V was pared by 2 bases and J by 9 bases, with 6 bases of the junction left unmatched. Germline V lookup: CDR1 SGHDT, CDR2 YYEEEE. This CDR3 has 15 amino acids.

The CDR3 region has the DNA TGTGCCAGCATGGCCCCCTATGGCTACACCTTC. This encodes CASMAPYGYTF. This chain joins TRBV25-1 and TRBJ1-2; D remains unclear. This CDR3 is 11 amino acids long. Per the germline V gene, CDR1 is MGHDK and CDR2 is SYGVNS. V shed 7 bases and J shed 4 bases, with 7 bases lying between them.

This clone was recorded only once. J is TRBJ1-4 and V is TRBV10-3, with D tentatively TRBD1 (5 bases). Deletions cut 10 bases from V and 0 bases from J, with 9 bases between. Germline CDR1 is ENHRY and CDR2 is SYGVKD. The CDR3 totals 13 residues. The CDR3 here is CATSTATNEKLFF. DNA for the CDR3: TGTGCCACCTCGACAGCAACTAATGAAAAACTGTTTTTT.

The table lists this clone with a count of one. The CDR3: CASSLSGAYNEQFF. In DNA, the CDR3 is TGTGCCAGCAGTTTGTCCGGAGCCTACAATGAGCAGTTCTTC. The chain links TRBV27 to TRBJ2-1; D gene unclear. The CDR3 is made up of 14 amino acids. V was shortened by 3 bases and J by 2 bases, with 8 bases between the two germline ends. Germline V lookup: CDR1 MNHEY, CDR2 SMNVEV (reference sequence).

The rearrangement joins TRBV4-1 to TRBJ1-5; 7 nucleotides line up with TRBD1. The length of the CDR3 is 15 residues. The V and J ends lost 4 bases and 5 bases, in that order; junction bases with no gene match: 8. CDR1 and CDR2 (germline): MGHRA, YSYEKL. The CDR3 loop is CASSRGEQGHQPQHF. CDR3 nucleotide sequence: TGCGCCAGCAGCCGAGGGGAACAGGGGCATCAGCCCCAGCATTTT.

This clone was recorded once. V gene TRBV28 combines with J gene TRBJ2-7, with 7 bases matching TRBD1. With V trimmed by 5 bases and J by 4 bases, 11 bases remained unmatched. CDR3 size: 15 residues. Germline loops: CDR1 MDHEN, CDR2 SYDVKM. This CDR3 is CASSGTAPMGYEQYV. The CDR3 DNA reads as TGTGCCAGCAGTGGGACAGCTCCGATGGGTTACGAGCAGTACGTC.

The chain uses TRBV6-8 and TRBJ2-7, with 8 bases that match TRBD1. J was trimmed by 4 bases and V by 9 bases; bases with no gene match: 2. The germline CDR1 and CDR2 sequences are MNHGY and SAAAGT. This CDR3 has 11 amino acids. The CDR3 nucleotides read TGTGCCAGTCGACAGGGGTACGAGCAGTACTTC. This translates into CASRQGYEQYF.

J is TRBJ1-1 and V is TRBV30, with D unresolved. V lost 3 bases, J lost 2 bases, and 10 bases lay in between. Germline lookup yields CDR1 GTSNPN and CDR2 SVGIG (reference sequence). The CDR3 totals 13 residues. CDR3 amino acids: CAWSRGGNTEAFF. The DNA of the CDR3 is TGTGCCTGGAGCCGGGGTGGAAACACTGAAGCTTTCTTT.

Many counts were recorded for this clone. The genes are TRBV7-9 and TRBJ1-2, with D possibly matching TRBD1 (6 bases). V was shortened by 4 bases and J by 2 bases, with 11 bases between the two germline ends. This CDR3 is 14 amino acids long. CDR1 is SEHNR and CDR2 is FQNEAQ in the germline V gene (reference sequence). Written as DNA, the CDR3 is TGTGCCAGCAGCTCTGGACAGATAAACTATGGCTACACCTTC. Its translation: CASSSGQINYGYTF.

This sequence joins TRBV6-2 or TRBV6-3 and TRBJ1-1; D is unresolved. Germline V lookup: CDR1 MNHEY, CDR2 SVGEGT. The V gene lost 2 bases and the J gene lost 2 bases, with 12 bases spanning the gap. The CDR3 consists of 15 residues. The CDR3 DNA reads TGTGCCAGCAGTTACGTTGGCGGCGCAAACACTGAAGCTTTCTTT. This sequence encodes CASSYVGGANTEAFF.

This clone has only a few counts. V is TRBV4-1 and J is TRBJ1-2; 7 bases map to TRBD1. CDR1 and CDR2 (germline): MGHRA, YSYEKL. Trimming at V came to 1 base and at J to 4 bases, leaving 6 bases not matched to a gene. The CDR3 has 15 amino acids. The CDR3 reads CASSQADRARYGYTF. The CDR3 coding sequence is TGCGCCAGCAGCCAAGCCGACAGGGCACGCTATGGCTACACCTTC.

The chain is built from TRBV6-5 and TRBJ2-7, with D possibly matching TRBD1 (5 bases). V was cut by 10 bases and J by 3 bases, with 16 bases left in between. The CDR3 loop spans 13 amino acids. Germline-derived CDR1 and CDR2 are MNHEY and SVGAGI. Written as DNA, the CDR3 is TGTGCCACCCTTGACAGTTTGATCTACGAGCAGTACTTC. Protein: CATLDSLIYEQYF.

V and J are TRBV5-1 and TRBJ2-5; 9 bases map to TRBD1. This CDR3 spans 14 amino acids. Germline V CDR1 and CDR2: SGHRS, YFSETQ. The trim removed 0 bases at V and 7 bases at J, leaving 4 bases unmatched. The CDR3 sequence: CASSLVQDRGTQYF. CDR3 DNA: TGCGCCAGCAGCTTGGTCCAGGACAGGGGGACCCAGTACTTC.

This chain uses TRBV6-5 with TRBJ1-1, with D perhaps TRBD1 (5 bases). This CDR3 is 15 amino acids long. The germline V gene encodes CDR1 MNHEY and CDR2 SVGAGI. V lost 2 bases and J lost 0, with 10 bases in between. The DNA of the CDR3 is TGTGCCAGCAGTTACCTGACAGCCATGAACACTGAAGCTTTCTTT. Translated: CASSYLTAMNTEAFF.